The 6 T cell receptor beta chains below were found in one sample sequenced in a study of blood T cell repertoires in COVID-19. Profiled with immunoSEQ multiplex PCR; TCRdb holds only in-frame clones, not every one. This table holds fewer than 180,000 clones, approximately 86% found once. The specimen was peripheral blood. These receptor sequences come from a woman between 55 and 75 years old with active or convalescent COVID-19.

V is TRBV3-1 (or the pseudogene TRBV3-2) and J is TRBJ1-2, with 10 bases matching TRBD1. V was clipped by 1 base and J by 4 bases; unmatched bases: 9. Germline values: CDR1 LGHDT, CDR2 YNNKEL (reference sequence). The CDR3 spans 17 residues. Written as DNA, the CDR3 is TGTGCCAGCAGCCAAGCCTACGGAGGACAGGGGGTCTATGGCTACACCTTC. Amino acids: CASSQAYGGQGVYGYTF.

The chain combines TRBV7-3 with TRBJ1-1; a possible D gene is TRBD1 (5 bases). V was clipped by 4 bases and J by 4 bases, with 10 bases between them. There are 13 residues in the CDR3. Germline loops: CDR1 SGHTA, CDR2 FQGTGA. CDR3 sequence reads: CASSSGRGTEAFF. The CDR3, as DNA: TGTGCCAGCAGCTCAGGGAGGGGCACTGAAGCTTTCTTT.

The chain's CDR3 is CASSYPDRNTEAFF. The DNA for the CDR3 is TGTGCCAGCAGCTACCCGGACAGGAACACTGAAGCTTTCTTT. The chain has TRBV11-2 and TRBJ1-1; a possible D gene is TRBD1 (6 bases). Germline V gene sequence: CDR1 SGHAT, CDR2 FQNNGV. The CDR3 length is 14 residues. Between the trimmed V and J ends, which lost 4 bases and 1 base, there was a span of 10 bases.

The chain uses TRBV5-3 and TRBJ1-5, with 8 bases lining up with TRBD1. TRBV5-3 is classed as an ORF, of uncertain function. V lost 3 bases and J lost 4; bases outside the gene matches: 9. The CDR3 runs 16 residues. The CDR3, as DNA: TGTGCCAGAAGCTGCTGGACAGGGAAATGGAATCAGCCCCAGCATTTT. Translated: CARSCWTGKWNQPQHF.

The chain joins TRBV7-2 to TRBJ1-5, with 10 bases lining up with TRBD1. Trimming at V came to 4 bases and at J to 4 bases, leaving 7 bases not matched to a gene. CDR3 length: 16 residues. Germline V gives CDR1 SGHTA, CDR2 FQGNSA. The CDR3 loop is CASSYKVGQGNQPQHF. The CDR3 DNA reads TGTGCCAGCAGCTATAAGGTGGGACAGGGGAATCAGCCCCAGCATTTT.

The gene calls are TRBV6-6 and TRBJ2-3; 7 bases are shared with TRBD1. The CDR3 contains 14 residues. After removal of 5 bases from V and 4 bases from J, the junction contained 6 bases not matched to a gene. Germline CDR1 is MNHNY and CDR2 is SVGAGI (reference sequence). The CDR3 DNA follows: TGTGCCAGCAGTCCTGGACAGGCTGCAGATACGCAGTATTTT. It codes for CASSPGQAADTQYF.